The clone carrying this TCR beta chain has a count of ten or more. Its target is unknown. The CDR3 runs 16 residues. Germline CDR1 is MDHEN and CDR2 is SYDVKM. With V trimmed by 5 bases and J by 7 bases, 10 bases remained unmatched. The library was built from about 370 ng RNA with molecular barcoded adaptors for alpha/delta and beta/gamma chains. TCRdb analysed the reads with MiXCR anew, one entry per CDR3 protein. The table lists 37,000 or so distinct CDR3 sequences, roughly an eighth of them singletons. This sample is part of a study of read filtering for tumor transcriptome and immune sequencing. About the research overall: 8 patients were R-ISS I, approximately 15 were R-ISS II, about seven were R-ISS III. Whole-transcriptome libraries were prepared after DNase treatment. Per sample, TCR-region reads ranged about 3.5 to 11 million by IR-seq, roughly 80 to 1,300 by RNA-seq. Study findings and constraints: Compared with RNA-seq, IR-seq gave much higher clonotype depth and reliability.

Sequences were obtained from a population of CD138-negative cells sorted from bone marrow. This sequence originates from a donor aged 40 or over with multiple myeloma. This chain links TRBV28 with TRBJ2-1; TRBD2 matches 11 bases. CDR3 residues: CASSPVGLAGGNEQFF. CDR3 bases: TGTGCCAGCAGTCCCGTCGGGCTAGCGGGAGGAAATGAGCAGTTCTTC.